This TCR beta chain derives from a study of blood T cell repertoires in COVID-19. The overall study: From the United States, Italy and Spain came samples of acute and convalescent COVID-19. PBMCs, B-cell-depleted T cells, or T cells provided the cDNA or gDNA that made up the material.

In the authors' workflow: Estimation of nucleated cell counts was performed using reference gene primer amplification. Data came from immunoSEQ multiplex PCR; TCRdb stores just in-frame clones and leaves some out. Clone size and the V and J calls come from that table; the DNA yielded D and trimming. The data contain around 93,000 clones, about 80% of them singletons. The V end lost 2 bases, the J end lost 0 bases, and 8 bases lay between the germline ends. This CDR3 region has 15 residues. The germline V gene has CDR1 MNHEY and CDR2 SMNVEV (reference sequence). Sequenced input: peripheral blood. This TCR was recovered from a man in his sixties with acute or convalescent COVID-19. The genes are TRBV27 and TRBJ1-3; D perhaps matches TRBD1 (6 bases). CDR3: CASSLRQASGNTIYF. CDR3 coding DNA: TGTGCCAGCAGTTTAAGACAGGCCTCTGGAAACACCATATATTTT.